This TCR beta chain was sequenced for a study of human T cells and chemical hapten exposure. Study overall: Across the whole study, which lasted roughly 24 weeks, patients were given diphenylcyclopropenone on the scalp once a week.

This clonotype was counted at least ten times. As yet, its antigen is unknown. Noted time point: patch test 2, 6 weeks after DPC sensitization. The treatment denotes: therapeutic diphenylcyclopropenone sensitization with weekly scalp DPC. MiXCR was run by TCRdb on the RACE reads, yielding one entry per CDR3 protein. The table shows some 27,000 distinct CDR3 sequences, with over 9% occurring only once. Overall study results and limits: Significantly greater numbers of large CDR3 similarity clusters came from expanded TCRs than from controls.

Germline CDR1 is SQVTM and CDR2 is ANQGSEA. Deletions cut 0 bases from V and 7 bases from J, with 18 bases between. The CDR3 totals 16 residues. V gene TRBV29-1 combines with J gene TRBJ1-4; D uncertain. The sequence was obtained from a man younger than 40 with alopecia areata. Some clones in this sample may be carry-over from other donors' samples. This material consisted of whole blood, taken in connection with sensitization to the hapten diphenylcyclopropenone (DPC). CDR3 in DNA: TGCAGCGTTGAAGATCCCAGGTCCCAGACGAGTGAAAAACTGTTTTTT. It specifies CSVEDPRSQTSEKLFF.